These 13 T cell receptor beta chains came from one sample sequenced in a study of blood T cell repertoires in COVID-19. The assay was immunoSEQ multiplex PCR, and TCRdb's table has in-frame clones only and misses some. The sample consists of 200,000 to 250,000 clones, 75% to 90% of them appearing once. The sequenced sample was PBMCs or T cells enriched from blood (not recorded which). Receptors were obtained from a woman in her twenties or thirties with acute COVID-19.

The V and J genes are TRBV14 and TRBJ1-2; a weak D match, TRBD1 (5 bases). The CDR3 consists of 13 residues. Trimming pared 1 base from V and 5 bases from J, leaving 8 bases between. CDR1 SGHDN and CDR2 FVKESK come from the germline V gene. The CDR3 protein is CASSQADSYGYTF. In nucleotides, the CDR3 is TGTGCCAGCAGCCAAGCCGACAGTTATGGCTACACCTTC. Using reference TRBV14 and TRBJ1-2 for the parts outside the CDR3, the full variable domain is EAGVTQFPSHSVIEKGQTVTLRCDPISGHDNLYWYRRVMGKEIKFLLHFVKESKQDESGMPNNRFLAERTGGTYSTLKVQPAELEDSGVYFCASSQADSYGYTFGSGTRLTVV.

V is TRBV9 and J is TRBJ2-1; no reliable D call. The CDR3 has 15 amino acids. CDR1 is SGDLS, CDR2 YYNGEE, per germline. With 2 bases removed from V and 0 bases from J, the gap between germline ends came to 9 bases. Here the CDR3 DNA reads TGTGCCAGCAGCGTTCGCGCGGACTCCTACAATGAGCAGTTCTTC. Translating gives CASSVRADSYNEQFF. Together with reference TRBV9 and TRBJ2-1, the CDR3 gives the full variable domain: DSGVTQTPKHLITATGQRVTLRCSPRSGDLSVYWYQQSLDQGLQFLIQYYNGEERAKGNILERFSAQQFPDLHSELNLSSLELGDSALYFCASSVRADSYNEQFFGPGTRLTVL.

Concerning this clone itself: A much larger clone differs from this one at a single base, so this may be a read error. The V gene is TRBV6-5, the J gene TRBJ2-7; TRBD1 matches 10 bases. The CDR3 spans 14 residues. V lost 6 bases to trimming and J lost 2 bases; unmatched junction nucleotides: 4. Per the germline V gene, CDR1 is MNHEY and CDR2 is SVGAGI. In DNA form, the CDR3 reads TGTGCCAGCAGCGTCGGGACAGGGGCCTACGAGCAGTACTTC. This sequence encodes CASSVGTGAYEQYF.

The rearrangement links TRBV19 to TRBJ2-1; 11 bases fit TRBD2. The V gene end was trimmed by 3 bases and the J gene end by 4 bases; junction bases not matched to a gene: 14. Germline V CDR1 and CDR2: LNHDA, SQIVND (reference sequence). The CDR3 has 19 residues. CDR3 in amino acids: CASSIPNSPLAGGYNEQFF. The CDR3 DNA reads as TGTGCCAGTAGTATCCCGAACTCACCTCTAGCGGGAGGTTACAATGAGCAGTTCTTC.

V and J are TRBV7-3 and TRBJ1-1; perhaps TRBD1 as D (6 bases). This CDR3 has 16 residues. Trimming took 0 bases from V and 4 from J, leaving 15 bases between them. Germline assignment: CDR1 SGHTA and CDR2 FQGTGA. CDR3 sequence: CASSLTPRTAPTEAFF. CDR3 DNA: TGTGCCAGCAGCTTAACCCCCCGGACAGCCCCCACTGAAGCTTTCTTT.

This sequence joins TRBV7-2 and TRBJ2-5; TRBD1 is a possible D gene (6 bases). The CDR3 runs to 14 residues. The V and J ends lost 3 bases and 5 bases respectively, with 13 bases between them. From germline, CDR1 is SGHTA and CDR2 FQGNSA. The CDR3 reads CASSLTGNGETQYF. The DNA for the CDR3 is TGTGCCAGCAGCTTGACAGGCAACGGGGAGACCCAGTACTTC.

The chain has TRBV9 and TRBJ2-1, with D possibly TRBD1 on 5 matching bases. This CDR3 spans 15 amino acids. Germline V gives CDR1 SGDLS, CDR2 YYNGEE. Trimming shortened V by 0 bases and J by 5 bases, and 12 bases separated the two germline ends. In nucleotides, the CDR3 is TGTGCCAGCAGCGTAGAACTCAGGGCGAACAATGAGCAGTTCTTC. This gives the protein CASSVELRANNEQFF.

The chain joins TRBV7-9 to TRBJ1-5, with D possibly TRBD1 on 6 matching bases. The CDR3 is made up of 12 amino acids. Trimming cost V 6 bases and J 9 bases, with 12 bases left between them. Germline CDR1 is SEHNR and CDR2 is FQNEAQ (reference sequence). CDR3 region: CASSQGSGPQHF. The CDR3 bases are TGTGCCAGCAGTCAGGGGAGCGGGCCCCAGCATTTT. The full variable domain, completed using reference TRBV7-9 and TRBJ1-5, is DTGVSQNPRHKITKRGQNVTFRCDPISEHNRLYWYRQTLGQGPEFLTYFQNEAQLEKSRLLSDRFSAERPKGSFSTLEIQRTEQGDSAMYLCASSQGSGPQHFGDGTRLSIL.

The CDR3 DNA reads TGTGCCAGCAGGTTAGCGGGAGGGCCGGATGAGCAGTTCTTC. Translation gives CASRLAGGPDEQFF. This chain connects TRBV6-5 to TRBJ2-1; 11 bases map to TRBD2. CDR3 length: 14 amino acids. Germline V gene data show CDR1 as MNHEY and CDR2 as SVGAGI. V gave up 6 bases and J gave up 8 bases; unmatched junction bases: 6.

This chain uses TRBV7-9 with TRBJ2-5; D unclear. The CDR3 spans 14 residues. Looked up from germline, CDR1 is SEHNR and CDR2 is FQNEAQ (reference sequence). The V end lost 1 base, the J end lost 1 base, and 7 bases lay between the germline ends. This chain's CDR3 is CASSLERVQETQYF. The CDR3 DNA sequence: TGTGCCAGCAGCTTAGAACGGGTCCAAGAGACCCAGTACTTC. The full variable domain, in which reference TRBV7-9 and TRBJ2-5 provide the parts outside the CDR3, is DTGVSQNPRHKITKRGQNVTFRCDPISEHNRLYWYRQTLGQGPEFLTYFQNEAQLEKSRLLSDRFSAERPKGSFSTLEIQRTEQGDSAMYLCASSLERVQETQYFGPGTRLLVL.

CDR3 in amino acids: CASRLDSSYEQYF. CDR3 in DNA: TGTGCCAGCAGACTCGACTCATCCTACGAGCAGTACTTC. This chain joins TRBV27 and TRBJ2-7; D gene unclear. Germline assignment: CDR1 MNHEY and CDR2 SMNVEV (reference sequence). CDR3 size: 13 residues. V was trimmed by 6 bases and J by 1 base, leaving 10 bases between them.

V is TRBV2 and J is TRBJ2-7; the match to TRBD2 covers 9 bases. Germline V lookup: CDR1 SNHLY, CDR2 FYNNEI. V was pared by 4 bases and J by 4 bases, with 5 bases of the junction left unmatched. The length of the CDR3 is 14 residues. CDR3 region: CASSAQTSGYEQYF. As DNA, the CDR3 is TGTGCCAGCAGTGCGCAGACTAGCGGTTACGAGCAGTACTTC.

This rearrangement joins TRBV4-2 to TRBJ1-5; 9 nucleotides agree with TRBD1. The CDR3 runs to 18 residues. Per the germline V gene, CDR1 is LGHNA and CDR2 is YNFKEQ. Trimming at V came to 0 bases and at J to 3 bases, leaving 9 bases not matched to a gene. CDR3 loop: CASSQDLRTGDFNQPQHF. In DNA form, the CDR3 reads TGTGCCAGCAGCCAAGATCTTCGGACAGGGGACTTCAATCAGCCCCAGCATTTT.